This T cell receptor (beta chain) came from a study of T cell changes during pregnancy in multiple sclerosis. This table comes from immunoSEQ multiplex PCR, and its TCRdb copy is limited to in-frame clones, with some not included. The repertoire consists of tens of thousands of clones, with 80% to 95% occurring once and the leading ten covering less than 0.2%. The material was CD4+ T cells from peripheral blood mononuclear cells, obtained after pregnancy. The TCR originated in a female donor in good health, enrolled as a control in a pregnancy study.

This CDR3 is CASSQGLELKEQYF. The CDR3 DNA reads TGTGCCAGCAGCCAGGGACTAGAATTGAAAGAGCAGTACTTC. The gene calls are TRBV4-2 and TRBJ2-7; TRBD2 aligns across 8 bases. Germline assignment: CDR1 LGHNA and CDR2 YNFKEQ. With V trimmed by 3 bases and J by 7 bases, 8 bases remained unmatched. The CDR3 covers 14 residues.